This T cell receptor (beta chain) was captured by sequencing in a study of T cell responses to AZD1222 COVID-19 vaccine. Broader study findings: Repertoires were obtained only post-peak T cell response.

Details on this clone: Antigen unknown.

Using immunoSEQ multiplex PCR, the repertoire was profiled, and TCRdb retains in-frame clones only, with some absent. Of 100,000 to 150,000 clones in the sample, 88% were seen once. V was cut by 5 bases and J by 2 bases, with 19 bases left in between. Germline lookup yields CDR1 SGHAT and CDR2 FQNNGV. The CDR3 length is 17 residues. The sequences come from peripheral blood, collected on day 0 of AZD1222 vaccination. This chain uses TRBV11-2 with TRBJ1-5; D remains unclear. The TCR originated in an adult in good health. The CDR3 here is CASSDSRGGLGNQPQHF. Written as DNA, the CDR3 is TGTGCCAGCAGCGACTCCCGGGGAGGTCTGGGCAATCAGCCCCAGCATTTT.